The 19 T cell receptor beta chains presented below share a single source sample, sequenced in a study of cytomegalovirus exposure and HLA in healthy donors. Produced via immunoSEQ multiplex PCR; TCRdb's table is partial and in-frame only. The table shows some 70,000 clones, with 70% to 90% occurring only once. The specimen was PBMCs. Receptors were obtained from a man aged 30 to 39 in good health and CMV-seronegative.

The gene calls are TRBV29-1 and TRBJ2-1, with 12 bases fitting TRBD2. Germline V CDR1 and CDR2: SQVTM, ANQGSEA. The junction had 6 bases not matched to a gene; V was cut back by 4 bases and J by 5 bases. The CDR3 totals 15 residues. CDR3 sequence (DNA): TGCAGCGTTGGATTCCGACTAGCGGGGGACAATGAGCAGTTCTTC. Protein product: CSVGFRLAGDNEQFF.

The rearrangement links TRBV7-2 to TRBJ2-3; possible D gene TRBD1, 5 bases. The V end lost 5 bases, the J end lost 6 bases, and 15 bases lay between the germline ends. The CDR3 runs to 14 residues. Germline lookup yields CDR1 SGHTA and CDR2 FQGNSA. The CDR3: CASSPWQGGDTQYF. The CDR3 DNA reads TGTGCCAGCAGCCCATGGCAGGGTGGGGATACGCAGTATTTT.

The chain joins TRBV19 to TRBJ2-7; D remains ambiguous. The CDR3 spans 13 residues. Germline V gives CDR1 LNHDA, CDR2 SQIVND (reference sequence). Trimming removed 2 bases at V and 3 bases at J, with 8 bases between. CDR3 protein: CASSIPGNYEQYF. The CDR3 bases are TGTGCCAGTAGTATACCCGGTAACTACGAGCAGTACTTC.

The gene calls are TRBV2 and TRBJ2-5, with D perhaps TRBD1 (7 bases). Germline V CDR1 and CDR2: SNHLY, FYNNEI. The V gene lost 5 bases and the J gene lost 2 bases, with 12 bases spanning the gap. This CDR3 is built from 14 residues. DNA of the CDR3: TGTGCCAGCAGTACACCAGGGGGGCAAGAGACCCAGTACTTC. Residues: CASSTPGGQETQYF.

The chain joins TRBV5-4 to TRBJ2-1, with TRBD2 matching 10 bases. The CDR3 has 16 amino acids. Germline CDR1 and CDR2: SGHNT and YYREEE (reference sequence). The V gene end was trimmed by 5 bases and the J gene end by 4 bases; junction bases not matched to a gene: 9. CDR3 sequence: CASSKPRTSGYNEQFF. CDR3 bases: TGTGCCAGCAGTAAACCCCGGACTAGCGGTTACAATGAGCAGTTCTTC.

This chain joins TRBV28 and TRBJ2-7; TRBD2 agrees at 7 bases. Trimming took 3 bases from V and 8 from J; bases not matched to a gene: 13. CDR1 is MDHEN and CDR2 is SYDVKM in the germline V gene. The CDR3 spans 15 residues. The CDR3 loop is CASSFESSGVVKQYF. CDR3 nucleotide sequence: TGTGCCAGCAGTTTCGAAAGCAGCGGGGTTGTCAAGCAGTACTTC. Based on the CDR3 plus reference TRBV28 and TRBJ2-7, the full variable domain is DVKVTQSSRYLVKRTGEKVFLECVQDMDHENMFWYRQDPGLGLRLIYFSYDVKMKEKGDIPEGYSVSREKKERFSLILESASTNQTSMYLCASSFESSGVVKQYFGPGTRLTVT.

The CDR3 region has the DNA TGTGCCAGCAGTTTATTCGGACAGGGGAGGTCCTACGAGCAGTACTTC. It is translated as CASSLFGQGRSYEQYF. V and J are TRBV28 and TRBJ2-7; 9 bases agree with TRBD1. Per the germline V gene, CDR1 is MDHEN and CDR2 is SYDVKM. V lost 1 base to trimming and J lost 1 base; unmatched junction nucleotides: 5. The CDR3 extends over 16 amino acids.

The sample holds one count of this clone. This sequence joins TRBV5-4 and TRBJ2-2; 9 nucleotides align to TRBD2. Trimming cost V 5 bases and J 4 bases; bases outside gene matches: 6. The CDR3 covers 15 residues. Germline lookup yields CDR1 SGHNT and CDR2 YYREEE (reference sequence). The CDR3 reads CASSLTGLATGELFF. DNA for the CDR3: TGTGCCAGCAGTTTAACGGGACTAGCCACCGGGGAGCTGTTTTTT.

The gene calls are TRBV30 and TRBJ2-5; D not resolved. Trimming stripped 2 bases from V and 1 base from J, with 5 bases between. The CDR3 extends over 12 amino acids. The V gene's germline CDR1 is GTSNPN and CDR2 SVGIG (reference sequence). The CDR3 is CAWSISQETQYF. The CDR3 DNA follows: TGTGCCTGGAGTATTAGCCAAGAGACCCAGTACTTC. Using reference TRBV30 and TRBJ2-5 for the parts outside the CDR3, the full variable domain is SQTIHQWPATLVQPVGSPLSLECTVEGTSNPNLYWYRQAAGRGLQLLFYSVGIGQISSEVPQNLSASRPQDRQFILSSKKLLLSDSGFYLCAWSISQETQYFGPGTRLLVL.

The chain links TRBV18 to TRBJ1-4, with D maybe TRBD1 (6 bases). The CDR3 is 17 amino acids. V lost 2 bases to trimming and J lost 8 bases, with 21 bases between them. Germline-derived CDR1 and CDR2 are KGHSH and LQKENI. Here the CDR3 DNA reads TGTGCCAGCTCACCAGTGGCAGGGGCGTCAGATCGGGAAAAACTGTTTTTT. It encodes CASSPVAGASDREKLFF.

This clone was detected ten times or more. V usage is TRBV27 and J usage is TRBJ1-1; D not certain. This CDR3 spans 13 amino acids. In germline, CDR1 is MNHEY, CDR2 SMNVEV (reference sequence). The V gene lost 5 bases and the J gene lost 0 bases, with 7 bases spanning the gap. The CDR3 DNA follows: TGTGCCAGCAGTCAGCAGGTGAACACTGAAGCTTTCTTT. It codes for CASSQQVNTEAFF.

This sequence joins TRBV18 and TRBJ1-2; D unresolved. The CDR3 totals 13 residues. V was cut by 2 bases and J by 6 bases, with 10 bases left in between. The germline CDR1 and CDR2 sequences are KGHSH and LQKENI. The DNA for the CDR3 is TGTGCCAGCTCACCAGAGGGAGGCGATGGCTACACCTTC. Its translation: CASSPEGGDGYTF.

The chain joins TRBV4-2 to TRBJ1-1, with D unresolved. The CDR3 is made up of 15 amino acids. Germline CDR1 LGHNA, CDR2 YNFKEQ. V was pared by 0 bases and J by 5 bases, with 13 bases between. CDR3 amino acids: CASSQDQARETEAFF. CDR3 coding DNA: TGTGCCAGCAGCCAAGATCAGGCCCGAGAGACTGAAGCTTTCTTT.

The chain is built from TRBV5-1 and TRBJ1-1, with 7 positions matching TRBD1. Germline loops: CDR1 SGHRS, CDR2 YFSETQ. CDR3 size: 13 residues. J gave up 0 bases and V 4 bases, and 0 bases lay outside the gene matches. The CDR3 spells CASSGQVNTEAFF. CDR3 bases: TGCGCCAGCAGCGGACAGGTGAACACTGAAGCTTTCTTT.

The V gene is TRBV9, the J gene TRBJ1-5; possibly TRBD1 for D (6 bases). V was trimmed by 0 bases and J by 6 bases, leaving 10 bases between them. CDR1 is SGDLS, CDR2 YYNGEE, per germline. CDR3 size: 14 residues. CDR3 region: CASSVAQGGQPQHF. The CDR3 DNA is TGTGCCAGCAGCGTAGCACAGGGTGGTCAGCCCCAGCATTTT.

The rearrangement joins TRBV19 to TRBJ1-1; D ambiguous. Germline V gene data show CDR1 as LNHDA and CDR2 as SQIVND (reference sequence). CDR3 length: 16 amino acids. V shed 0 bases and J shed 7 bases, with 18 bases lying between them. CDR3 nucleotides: TGTGCCAGTAGTATAGACCCCACCGGGGAGAGAGGTGAAGCTTTCTTT. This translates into CASSIDPTGERGEAFF.

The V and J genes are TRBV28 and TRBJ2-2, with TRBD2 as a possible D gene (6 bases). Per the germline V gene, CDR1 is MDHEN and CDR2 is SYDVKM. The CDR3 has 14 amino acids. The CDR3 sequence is CAVTTGRSTGELFF. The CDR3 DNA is TGTGCAGTCACTACGGGGAGGAGTACCGGGGAGCTGTTTTTT.

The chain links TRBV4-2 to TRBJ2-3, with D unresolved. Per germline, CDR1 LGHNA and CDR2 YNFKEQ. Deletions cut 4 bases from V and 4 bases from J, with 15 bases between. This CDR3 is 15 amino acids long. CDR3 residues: CASSPGGLHADTQYF. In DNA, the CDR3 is TGTGCCAGCAGCCCTGGTGGCCTGCACGCAGATACGCAGTATTTT.

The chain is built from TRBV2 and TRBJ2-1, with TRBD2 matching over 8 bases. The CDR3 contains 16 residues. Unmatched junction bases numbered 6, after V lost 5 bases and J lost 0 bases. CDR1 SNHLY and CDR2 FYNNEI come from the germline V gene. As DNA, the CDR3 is TGTGCCAGCAGTCCAGCGGGGGACCCCTCCTACAATGAGCAGTTCTTC. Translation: CASSPAGDPSYNEQFF.